This T cell receptor beta chain was retrieved from a study of T-cell memory formation after mild COVID-19. The CDR3 sequence is 15 residues long. Germline V gene lookup returns CDR1 SGHRS and CDR2 YFSETQ. With V trimmed by 5 bases and J by 3 bases, 8 bases remained unmatched. 5'RACE primed at constant segments yielded TCR alpha and TCR beta cDNA libraries bearing sample barcodes and UMIs. MiXCR, applied by TCRdb to the 5' RACE reads, yields one record per CDR3 protein. The sample records over 35,000 distinct CDR3 sequences, 8.5% to 10% being singletons. Study-wide findings and caveats: Researchers found some responding clones in pre-infection memory, a sign that cross-reactive memory joined. SARS-CoV-2 specificity was not confirmed for second-wave clones peaking on day 37.

The sample holds many counts of this clonotype. Its antigen is still unknown. The TCR sequence derives from an adult woman who had mild COVID-19 (a few samples of this study predate the infection). Cell type and time point are not known. V gene TRBV5-1 combines with J gene TRBJ2-1; 7 positions match TRBD1. Sequencing was performed on PBMCs or a T cell subset sorted from them (not recorded which). The CDR3 protein is CASSRNRDSYNEQFF. The CDR3, as DNA: TGCGCCAGCAGTCGTAACCGGGACAGCTACAATGAGCAGTTCTTC.